This passage covers 21 T cell receptor beta chains from one sample sequenced in a study of Graves' ophthalmopathy and Graves' hyperthyroidism. CDR3 regions of TCR beta were amplified from RNA transcripts. HTBI primers were employed in first-round RT-PCR, then a second-round multiplex PCR followed. TCRdb reprocessed the multiplex PCR reads with MiXCR, giving one entry per CDR3 protein. Of 1 million to 1.3 million distinct CDR3 sequences in the sample, about 35% are singletons; the top ten hold 11%. Input material: peripheral blood or thyroid tissue (not recorded which). These receptor sequences come from an adult man with Graves' hyperthyroidism.

The chain is built from TRBV20-1 and TRBJ2-2; a possible D gene is TRBD1 (7 bases). Germline V lookup: CDR1 DFQATT, CDR2 SNEGSKA (reference sequence). The V end lost 4 bases, the J end lost 5 bases, and 14 bases lay between the germline ends. This CDR3 is built from 14 residues. In nucleotides, the CDR3 is TGCAGTGCTACCAGGGGGGCGCGTACCGGGGAGCTGTTTTTT. Protein product: CSATRGARTGELFF.

The sample holds one count of this clonotype. This sequence joins TRBV7-6 and TRBJ2-5, with 10 bases that match TRBD1. Germline V gene lookup returns CDR1 SGHVS and CDR2 FNYEAQ. V trimming: 6 bases; J trimming: 4 bases; junction bases outside the gene matches: 5. The CDR3 has 14 amino acids. The DNA for the CDR3 is TGTGCCAGCAGTGGACAGGGGGTGACAGAGACCCAGTACTTC. Its translation: CASSGQGVTETQYF. Combining the CDR3 with reference TRBV7-6 and TRBJ2-5 gives the whole variable domain GAGVSQSPRYKVTKRGQDVALRCDPISGHVSLYWYRQALGQGPEFLTYFNYEAQQDKSGLPNDRFSAERPEGSISTLTIQRTEQRDSAMYRCASSGQGVTETQYFGPGTRLLVL.

The table lists this clonotype with a few counts. The chain uses TRBV20-1 and TRBJ1-4; 7 bases are shared with TRBD1. Germline values: CDR1 DFQATT, CDR2 SNEGSKA (reference sequence). This CDR3 spans 13 amino acids. J gave up 5 bases and V 3 bases, and 3 bases lay outside the gene matches. CDR3 DNA sequence: TGCAGTGCTAGCCAGGACAGGAATGAAAAACTGTTTTTT. Translated, it gives CSASQDRNEKLFF.

At least ten counts were recorded for this clonotype. The rearrangement links TRBV6-5 to TRBJ1-5; no clear D gene. The CDR3 length is 15 residues. V lost 0 bases and J lost 2, with 8 bases in between. CDR1 MNHEY and CDR2 SVGAGI come from the germline V gene. In DNA form, the CDR3 reads TGTGCCAGCAGTTACTCATTCCAAGGCAATCAGCCCCAGCATTTT. Translating gives CASSYSFQGNQPQHF.

This clonotype was counted only a few times. The V call is TRBV7-8, the J call TRBJ2-7; a possible D gene is TRBD1 (6 bases). This CDR3 is 16 amino acids long. CDR1 and CDR2 (germline): SGHVS, FQNEAQ. V was clipped by 2 bases and J by 0 bases, with 14 bases between them. The CDR3 loop reads CASSLFSRDISYEQYF. CDR3 nucleotide sequence: TGTGCCAGCAGCTTATTCTCCCGGGACATCTCCTACGAGCAGTACTTC.

V is TRBV6-2 or TRBV6-3 and J is TRBJ2-7; D is possibly TRBD1 (5 bases). V was pared by 5 bases and J by 2 bases, with 13 bases between. CDR1 and CDR2 from the germline V gene are MNHEY and SVGEGT. The CDR3 contains 14 residues. For the CDR3, the DNA is TGTGCCAGCAGTGCCGCGGACACAGCCTACGAGCAGTACTTC. Translating it yields CASSAADTAYEQYF.

The chain uses TRBV9 and TRBJ2-2, with D perhaps matching TRBD1 (6 bases). The V end was cut by 0 bases, the J end by 16 bases, with 10 bases between. This CDR3 spans 11 amino acids. The germline V gene has CDR1 SGDLS and CDR2 YYNGEE. The CDR3 sequence is CASSVEGVAFF. CDR3 nucleotide sequence: TGTGCCAGCAGCGTAGAGGGGGTGGCGTTTTTT.

V gene TRBV7-9 combines with J gene TRBJ2-1; 12 nucleotides match TRBD2. J was trimmed by 5 bases and V by 6 bases; bases with no gene match: 5. The V gene's germline CDR1 is SEHNR and CDR2 FQNEAQ (reference sequence). There are 15 residues in the CDR3. The CDR3 reads CASSLRTSGDNEQFF. CDR3 DNA sequence: TGTGCCAGCAGTCTGAGGACTAGCGGGGACAATGAGCAGTTCTTC.

This clonotype was detected only a few times. This chain connects TRBV4-3 to TRBJ2-5; D possibly uses TRBD1 or TRBD2 (6 bases each). The germline gives CDR1 LGHNA, CDR2 YSLEER. The CDR3 has 15 residues. V lost 3 bases and J lost 5, with 16 bases in between. The CDR3 bases are TGCGCCAGCAGCCAGACGACGGGGGCCGGGGAGACCCAGTACTTC. The encoded protein is CASSQTTGAGETQYF.

This clonotype was counted at least ten times. The V call is TRBV5-4, the J call TRBJ2-5; 13 nucleotides line up with TRBD2. CDR3 size: 15 residues. CDR1 is SGHNT and CDR2 is YYREEE in the germline V gene (reference sequence). The J segment lost 5 bases and the V segment lost 4 bases, leaving 5 bases of the junction unmatched. This CDR3 is CASSKGLAGDETQYF. In DNA form, the CDR3 reads TGTGCCAGCAGCAAAGGACTAGCGGGAGACGAGACCCAGTACTTC.

The chain couples TRBV29-1 to TRBJ2-5; no firm D call. This CDR3 region has 12 residues. Germline V gene data show CDR1 as SQVTM and CDR2 as ANQGSEA. With 7 bases removed from V and 5 bases from J, the gap between germline ends came to 14 bases. In DNA form, the CDR3 reads TGCAGCGGGAAATGGGCTGGGGAGACCCAGTACTTC. Translating it yields CSGKWAGETQYF.

This clonotype was seen ten or more times. The chain uses TRBV2 and TRBJ1-6; D is undetermined. V gave up 8 bases and J gave up 14 bases, with 13 bases separating them. From germline, CDR1 is SNHLY and CDR2 FYNNEI. The CDR3 spans 11 residues. CDR3 bases: TGTGCCAGCGCATTGCGGGGTTCCCTCCACTTT. Its protein is CASALRGSLHF.

This clonotype was seen ten or more times. This chain links TRBV7-2 with TRBJ1-6; the D is unclear. Germline V gene data show CDR1 as SGHTA and CDR2 as FQGNSA. The V gene lost 1 base and the J gene lost 14 bases, with 12 bases spanning the gap. CDR3 length equals 13 residues. For the CDR3, the DNA is TGTGCCAGCAGCTTAGAAGAAAGGGCTGCCCTCCACTTT. Its protein is CASSLEERAALHF.

Regarding this clonotype: The conserved closing phenylalanine or tryptophan is absent in this CDR3, likely reflecting a read error. The rearrangement links TRBV4-3 to TRBJ2-5; D ambiguous. In germline, CDR1 is LGHNA, CDR2 YSLEER. The CDR3 extends over 15 amino acids. V lost 1 base and J 1 base, leaving 10 bases between the germline ends. CDR3 loop: CASSQGDTFQETQYL. CDR3 sequence (DNA): TGCGCCAGCAGCCAAGGAGACACTTTCCAAGAGACCCAGTACCTC.

This chain uses TRBV20-1 with TRBJ2-5; the D call may be TRBD1 or TRBD2 (6 bases each). CDR3 length equals 15 residues. The germline V and J ends were trimmed by 0 bases and 5 bases, with 16 bases remaining between them. Germline CDR1 reads DFQATT; CDR2 reads SNEGSKA (reference sequence). CDR3 region: CSARDPAGRGETQYF. As DNA, the CDR3 is TGCAGTGCTAGAGATCCGGCGGGAAGGGGGGAGACCCAGTACTTC.

The chain recombines TRBV19 with TRBJ1-1, with D unclear. The germline V and J ends were trimmed by 9 bases and 0 bases, with 17 bases remaining between them. Germline V lookup: CDR1 LNHDA, CDR2 SQIVND (reference sequence). The CDR3 has 15 residues. The CDR3 nucleotides read TGTGCCAGCAGTTACATCAGGCCCGTGAACACTGAAGCTTTCTTT. Translated: CASSYIRPVNTEAFF. Drawing the rest from reference TRBV19 and TRBJ1-1, the complete variable domain is DGGITQSPKYLFRKEGQNVTLSCEQNLNHDAMYWYRQDPGQGLRLIYYSQIVNDFQKGDIAEGYSVSREKKESFPLTVTSAQKNPTAFYLCASSYIRPVNTEAFFGQGTRLTVV.

The gene calls are TRBV2 and TRBJ1-2; 9 bases align to TRBD1. The CDR3 loop spans 13 amino acids. Trimming took 6 bases from V and 8 from J; bases not matched to a gene: 7. The germline V gene has CDR1 SNHLY and CDR2 FYNNEI. The CDR3 DNA is TGTGCCAGCAGGACGGGGACAGGGTTCGGCTACACCTTC. It yields the protein CASRTGTGFGYTF.

A remark on this clonotype: This may stem from a read error, because a much larger clone lies one nucleotide away. The chain joins TRBV6-6 to TRBJ1-5; 7 nucleotides line up with TRBD1. From germline, CDR1 is MNHNY and CDR2 SVGAGI (reference sequence). This CDR3 is 16 amino acids long. CDR3 sequence: CAGSYPQGMDNQPQHF. The CDR3 region has the DNA TGTGCCGGCAGTTACCCACAGGGGATGGACAATCAGCCCCAGCATTTT.

The rearrangement joins TRBV20-1 to TRBJ2-2, with 9 bases lining up with TRBD1. The CDR3 covers 16 residues. Per the germline V gene, CDR1 is DFQATT and CDR2 is SNEGSKA (reference sequence). V shed 4 bases and J 5 bases; nucleotides not matched to a gene: 11. The CDR3 coding sequence is TGCAGTGCTATAAAGGGGGGGACAGGGAGGACCGGGGAGCTGTTTTTT. As protein: CSAIKGGTGRTGELFF.

J is TRBJ2-2 and V is TRBV20-1; no clear D. CDR1 and CDR2 from the germline V gene are DFQATT and SNEGSKA (reference sequence). CDR3 length: 15 amino acids. The ends were cut back, 4 bases at V and 4 bases at J, with 16 bases in the middle. CDR3 coding DNA: TGCAGTGCTAAAGATGCCCAACGCGGCACCGGGGAGCTGTTTTTT. Translating it yields CSAKDAQRGTGELFF.

This chain links TRBV20-1 with TRBJ2-5, with TRBD2 matching 10 bases. Trimming took 1 base from V and 5 from J; bases not matched to a gene: 7. CDR1 and CDR2 from the germline V gene are DFQATT and SNEGSKA (reference sequence). The CDR3 loop spans 15 amino acids. CDR3 bases: TGCAGTGCTAGAGCAGCGGGAGGGGGGGTGGAGACCCAGTACTTC. Encoded protein: CSARAAGGGVETQYF.